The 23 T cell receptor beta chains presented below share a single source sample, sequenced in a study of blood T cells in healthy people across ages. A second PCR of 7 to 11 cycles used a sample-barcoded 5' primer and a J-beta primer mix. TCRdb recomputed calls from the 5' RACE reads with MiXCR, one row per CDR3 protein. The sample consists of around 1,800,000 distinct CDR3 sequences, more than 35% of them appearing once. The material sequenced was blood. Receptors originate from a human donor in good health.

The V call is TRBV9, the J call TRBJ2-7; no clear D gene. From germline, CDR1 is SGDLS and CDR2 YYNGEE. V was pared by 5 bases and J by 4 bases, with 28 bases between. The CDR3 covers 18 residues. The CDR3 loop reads CASSESVRATDGYYEQYF. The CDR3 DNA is TGTGCCAGCAGTGAATCGGTTCGCGCAACGGACGGCTATTACGAGCAGTACTTC.

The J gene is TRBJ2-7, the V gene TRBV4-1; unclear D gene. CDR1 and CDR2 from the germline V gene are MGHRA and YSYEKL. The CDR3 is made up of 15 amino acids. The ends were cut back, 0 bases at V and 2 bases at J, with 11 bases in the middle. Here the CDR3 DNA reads TGCGCCAGCAGCCAAGAGCCGCGCAGTGCCTACGAGCAGTACTTC. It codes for CASSQEPRSAYEQYF.

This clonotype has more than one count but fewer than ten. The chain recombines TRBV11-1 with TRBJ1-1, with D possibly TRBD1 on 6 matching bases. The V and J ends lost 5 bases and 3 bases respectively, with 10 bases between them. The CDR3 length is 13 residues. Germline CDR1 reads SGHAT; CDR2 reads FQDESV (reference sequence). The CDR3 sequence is CASSKYRDTEAFF. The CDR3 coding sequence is TGTGCCAGCAGCAAATACAGGGACACTGAAGCTTTCTTT.

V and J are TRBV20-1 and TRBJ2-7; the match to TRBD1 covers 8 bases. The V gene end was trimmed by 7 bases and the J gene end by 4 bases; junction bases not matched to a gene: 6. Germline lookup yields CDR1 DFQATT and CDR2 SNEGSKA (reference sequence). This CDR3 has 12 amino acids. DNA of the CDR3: TGCAGTGGGGGCAGGGGGCCTTACGAGCAGTACTTC. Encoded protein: CSGGRGPYEQYF.

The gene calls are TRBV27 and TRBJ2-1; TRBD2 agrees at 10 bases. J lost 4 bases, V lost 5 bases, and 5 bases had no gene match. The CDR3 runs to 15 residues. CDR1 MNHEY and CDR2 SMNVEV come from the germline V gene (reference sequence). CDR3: CASSEREGPYNEQFF. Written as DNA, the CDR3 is TGTGCCAGCAGTGAGCGGGAGGGCCCATACAATGAGCAGTTCTTC.

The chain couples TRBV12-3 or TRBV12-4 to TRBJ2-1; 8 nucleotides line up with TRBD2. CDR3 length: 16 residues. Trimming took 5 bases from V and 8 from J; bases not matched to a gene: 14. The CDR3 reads CASSPTTSGRFYEQFF. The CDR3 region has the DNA TGTGCCAGCAGTCCTACTACTAGCGGACGCTTCTATGAGCAGTTCTTC.

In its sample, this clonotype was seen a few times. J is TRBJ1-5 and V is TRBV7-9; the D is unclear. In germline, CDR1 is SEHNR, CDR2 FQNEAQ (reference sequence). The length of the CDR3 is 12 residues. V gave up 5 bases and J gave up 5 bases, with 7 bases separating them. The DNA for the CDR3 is TGTGCCAGCAGCAAGGGTCATCAGCCCCAGCATTTT. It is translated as CASSKGHQPQHF.

CDR3 in amino acids: CATSGGVEQFF. The DNA of the CDR3 is TGTGCCACCAGCGGGGGCGTTGAGCAGTTCTTC. The rearrangement joins TRBV15 to TRBJ2-1, with D possibly matching TRBD1 (6 bases). CDR1 LNHNV and CDR2 YYDKDF come from the germline V gene (reference sequence). The CDR3 sequence is 11 residues long. With 5 bases removed from V and 9 bases from J, the gap between germline ends came to 8 bases.

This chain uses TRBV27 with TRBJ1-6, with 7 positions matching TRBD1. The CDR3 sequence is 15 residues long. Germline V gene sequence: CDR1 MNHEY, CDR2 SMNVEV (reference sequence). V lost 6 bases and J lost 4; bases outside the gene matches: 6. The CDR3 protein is CASSSDRVYNSPLHF. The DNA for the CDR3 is TGTGCCAGCAGCTCCGACAGGGTTTATAATTCACCCCTCCACTTT.

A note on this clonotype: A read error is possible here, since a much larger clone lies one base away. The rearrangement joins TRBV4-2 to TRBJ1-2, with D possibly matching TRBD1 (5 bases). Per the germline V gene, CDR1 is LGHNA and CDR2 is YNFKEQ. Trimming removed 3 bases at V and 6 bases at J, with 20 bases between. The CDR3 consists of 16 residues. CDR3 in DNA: TGTGCCAGCAGCCATCCAGGCAGGGCCTTTATTGATGGCTACACCTTC. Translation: CASSHPGRAFIDGYTF.

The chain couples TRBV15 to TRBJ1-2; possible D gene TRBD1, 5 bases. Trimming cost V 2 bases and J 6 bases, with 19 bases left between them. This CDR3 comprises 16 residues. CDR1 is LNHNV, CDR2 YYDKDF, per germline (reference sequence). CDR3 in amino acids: CATSRIYETGCDGYTF. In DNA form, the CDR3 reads TGTGCCACCAGCAGAATTTACGAAACAGGTTGCGATGGCTACACCTTC. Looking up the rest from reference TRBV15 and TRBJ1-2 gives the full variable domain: DAMVIQNPRYQVTQFGKPVTLSCSQTLNHNVMYWYQQKSSQAPKLLFHYYDKDFNNEADTPDNFQSRRPNTSFCFLDIRSPGLGDTAMYLCATSRIYETGCDGYTFGSGTRLTVV.

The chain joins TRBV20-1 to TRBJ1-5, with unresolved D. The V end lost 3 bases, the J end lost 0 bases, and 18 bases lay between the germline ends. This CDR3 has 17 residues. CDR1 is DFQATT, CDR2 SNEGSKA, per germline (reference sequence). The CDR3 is CSASTATFVYSNQPQHF. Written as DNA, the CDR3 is TGCAGTGCTAGTACCGCCACCTTTGTTTATAGCAATCAGCCCCAGCATTTT.

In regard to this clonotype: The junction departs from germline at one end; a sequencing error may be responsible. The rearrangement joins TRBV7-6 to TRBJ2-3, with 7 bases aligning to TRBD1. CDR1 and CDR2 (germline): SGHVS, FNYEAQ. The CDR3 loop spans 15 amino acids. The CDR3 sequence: CAGSPTGPSTDTQYF. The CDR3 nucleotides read TGTGCCGGCAGCCCGACAGGGCCTAGCACAGATACGCAGTATTTT. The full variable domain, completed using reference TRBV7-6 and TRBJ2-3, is GAGVSQSPRYKVTKRGQDVALRCDPISGHVSLYWYRQALGQGPEFLTYFNYEAQQDKSGLPNDRFSAERPEGSISTLTIQRTEQRDSAMYRCAGSPTGPSTDTQYFGPGTRLTVL.

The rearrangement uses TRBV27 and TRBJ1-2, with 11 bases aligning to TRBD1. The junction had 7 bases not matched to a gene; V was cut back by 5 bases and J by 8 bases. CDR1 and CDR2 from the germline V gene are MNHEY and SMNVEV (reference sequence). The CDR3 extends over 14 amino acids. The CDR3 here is CASSRTGGSWGYTF. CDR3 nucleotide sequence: TGTGCCAGCAGTAGGACAGGGGGCTCGTGGGGCTACACCTTC.

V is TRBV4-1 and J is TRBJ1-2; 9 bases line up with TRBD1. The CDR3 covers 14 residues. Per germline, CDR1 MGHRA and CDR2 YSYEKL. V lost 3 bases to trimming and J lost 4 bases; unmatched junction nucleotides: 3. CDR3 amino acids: CASSHSDRGYGYTF. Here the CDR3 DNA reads TGCGCCAGCAGCCACTCGGACAGGGGCTATGGCTACACCTTC.

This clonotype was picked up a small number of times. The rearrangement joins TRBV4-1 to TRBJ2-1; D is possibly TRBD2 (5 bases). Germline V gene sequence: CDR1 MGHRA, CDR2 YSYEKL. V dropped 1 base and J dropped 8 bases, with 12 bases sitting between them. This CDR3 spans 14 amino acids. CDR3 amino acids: CASSQVSGIYEQFF. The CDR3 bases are TGCGCCAGCAGCCAAGTGTCCGGGATATATGAGCAGTTCTTC.

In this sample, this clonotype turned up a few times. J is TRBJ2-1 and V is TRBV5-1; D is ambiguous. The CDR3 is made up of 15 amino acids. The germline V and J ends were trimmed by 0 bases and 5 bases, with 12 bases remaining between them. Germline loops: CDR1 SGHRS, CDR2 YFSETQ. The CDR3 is CASSLALSTNNEQFF. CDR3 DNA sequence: TGCGCCAGCAGCTTGGCCCTGAGTACGAACAATGAGCAGTTCTTC.

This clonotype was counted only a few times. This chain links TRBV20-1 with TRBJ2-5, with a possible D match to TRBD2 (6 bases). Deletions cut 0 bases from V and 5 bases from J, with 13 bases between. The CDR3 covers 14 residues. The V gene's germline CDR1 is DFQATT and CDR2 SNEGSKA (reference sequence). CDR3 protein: CSARDRRARETQYF. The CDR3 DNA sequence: TGCAGTGCTAGAGATCGGAGGGCCCGGGAGACCCAGTACTTC.

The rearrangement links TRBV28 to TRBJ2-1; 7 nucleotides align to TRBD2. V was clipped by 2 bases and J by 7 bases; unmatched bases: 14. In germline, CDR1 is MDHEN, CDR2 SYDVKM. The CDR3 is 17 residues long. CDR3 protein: CASSLPHSSGSSNEQFF. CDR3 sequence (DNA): TGTGCCAGCAGTTTACCCCACTCTAGCGGATCCTCGAATGAGCAGTTCTTC.

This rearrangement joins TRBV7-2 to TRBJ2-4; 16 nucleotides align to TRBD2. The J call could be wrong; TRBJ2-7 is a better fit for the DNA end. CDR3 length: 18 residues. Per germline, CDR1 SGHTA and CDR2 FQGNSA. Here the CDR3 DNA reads TGTGCCAGCAGCACCGGGACTAGCGGGGGGGTAATCTCCTACGAGCAGTACTTC. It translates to CASSTGTSGGVISYEQYF.

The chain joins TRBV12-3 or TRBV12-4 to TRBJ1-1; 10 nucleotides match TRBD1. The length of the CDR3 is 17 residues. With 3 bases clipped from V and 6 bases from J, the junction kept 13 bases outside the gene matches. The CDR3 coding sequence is TGTGCCAGCAGTTTTGATTTGACAGGGGGCTTTATCCCTGAAGCTTTCTTT. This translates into CASSFDLTGGFIPEAFF.

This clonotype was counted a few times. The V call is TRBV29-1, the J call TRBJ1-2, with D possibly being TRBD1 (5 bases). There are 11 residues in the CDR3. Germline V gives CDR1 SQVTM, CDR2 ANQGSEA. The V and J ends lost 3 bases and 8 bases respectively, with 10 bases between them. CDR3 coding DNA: TGCAGCGTTGAGTGGGGCGTAGGCTACACCTTC. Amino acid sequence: CSVEWGVGYTF.

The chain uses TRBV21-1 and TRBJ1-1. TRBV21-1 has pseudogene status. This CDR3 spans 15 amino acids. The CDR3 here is CASSKDRQGNTEAFF. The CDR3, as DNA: TGTGCCAGCAGCAAAGACCGGCAGGGCAACACTGAAGCTTTCTTT.